This T cell receptor beta chain originates from a study of response to subunit inactivated influenza vaccine listed by TCRdb under 2018. About the study as a whole: Deep quantitative T cell receptor repertoire profiling was used in the study to track responses to a trivalent subunit inactivated influenza vaccine. The research as a whole found: The authors proposed that each seasonal influenza vaccination may bring in only a limited number of new T cells.

In its sample, this clonotype was seen a few times. Its antigen is not yet known. No quality values exist for individual bases; no much larger clone is one base distant. The library was prepared using RT-PCR. Instrument on record: Illumina HiSeq 2500. In TCRdb, the public reads were trimmed at Q25 with fastp and aligned with MiXCR, with productive beta chains retained. When rows share a CDR3 protein, they turn into one entry using the most common DNA and genes. This sample has roughly 540,000 distinct CDR3 sequences in its table, and approximately 22% of those were observed once. Approximately 2.9% of the sample is taken by the ten largest. Its CDR3 holds 13 amino acids, cysteine through phenylalanine. CDR3 DNA only is kept here, 39 bases in frame from base 1. For CDR1 and CDR2, the germline V gene lists SGHTA and FQGNSA. V is reduced by 2 bases and J by 2 bases, leaving a spacing of 7 bases between them.

These same data were also listed under a study on T cells expressing NK-cell markers. As that second study puts it: 5'RACE template switching, by which a universal primer site and unique molecular identifiers were added, was used to make TCR beta cDNA libraries. In sorted CD3+CD56+NKG2C+, CD3+CD56+NKG2C- and CD3+CD56-NKG2C+ T-cell subsets from about eight donors, TCR beta-chain repertoires were profiled. Seven of the eight sequenced donors were HCMV-seropositive and one was HCMV-seronegative. In several experiments an anti-gammadeltaTCR antibody was added to restrict sorting to alphabetaTCR-expressing T cells. In more than 5 donors, the dominant CD3+CD56+NKG2C+ clonotypes were found to rank among the top 10 CD8+ clonotypes and to make up roughly 1.0-7.0% of CD8+ T cells. Those dominant clonotypes were again the most abundant among CD3+CD56-NKG2C+ cells in a handful of donors, at about 28.3-60.1%. It remained unclear whether the expanded NKG2C-expressing T cell clones were specific for HCMV antigens. All eight donors whose samples were sequenced were randomly selected healthy volunteers, three of them men and five women. A commercial ELISA kit detecting HCMV-specific IgG in serum was used to determine HCMV serostatus. Peripheral blood mononuclear cells were isolated from blood by Ficoll density gradient centrifugation. Magnetic immunoseparation with Miltenyi isolation kits was used to isolate CD4+ and CD8+ T cells from PBMC. cDNA synthesis was primed from the TCR beta constant segment, followed by two successive PCR amplification steps. The libraries were sequenced on Illumina HiSeq 2000/2500, MiSeq or NextSeq, producing 2 x 150 bp reads. MIGEC was used to demultiplex reads and group reads by UMI, and MiTCR was used to assemble and quantify clonotypes. To exclude erroneous sequences, only TCR cDNA sequences supported by at least two reads were retained. The tcR package was used for downstream repertoire analysis, with clonotypes matched between fractions based on CDR3 nucleotide sequence plus V segment. VDJmatch was used to annotate antigen specificity against VDJdb, with one amino acid substitution in CDR3 permitted.

The receptor was derived from a man aged 50-59 years who received an inactivated influenza vaccine. Donor details come from another sample of the same person, matched by shared clones. The source was CD4+ T cells sorted from PBMCs, collected 12 days after vaccination. This chain joins TRBV7-2 to TRBJ2-7, with no confident D gene call. For the CDR3, the sequence is CASSLRFPYEQYF. The nucleotide sequence is given as TGTGCCAGCAGCTTACGATTTCCCTACGAGCAGTACTTC. The entire variable domain, with the stretches around the CDR3 drawn from the reference TRBV7-2 and TRBJ2-7 proteins, is GAGVSQSPSNKVTEKGKDVELRCDPISGHTALYWYRQSLGQGLEFLIYFQGNSAPDKSGLPSDRFSAERTGGSVSTLTIQRTQQEDSAVYLCASSLRFPYEQYFGPGTRLTVT.